A single sample gave rise to the 14 T cell receptor beta chains below, sequenced in a study of T cell responses to AZD1222 COVID-19 vaccine. TCRdb's table, derived via immunoSEQ multiplex PCR, lists solely in-frame clones and lacks some. The data show approximately 140,000 clones, approximately 87% seen once. Sequenced material: peripheral blood, taken 28 days after the second AZD1222 dose. Source of these receptors: an adult who received the AZD1222 COVID-19 vaccine.

The rearrangement links TRBV6-6 to TRBJ1-2, with TRBD1 identical over 7 bases. Trimming removed 5 bases from V and 4 bases from J; junction bases left unmatched: 4. Germline lookup yields CDR1 MNHNY and CDR2 SVGAGI (reference sequence). This CDR3 is built from 13 residues. Written as DNA, the CDR3 is TGTGCCAGCAGTCAGGGACAGCTCTATGGCTACACCTTC. Its translation: CASSQGQLYGYTF.

The V and J genes are TRBV7-9 and TRBJ2-5; 15 bases line up with TRBD2. The J segment lost 5 bases and the V segment lost 2 bases, leaving 6 bases of the junction unmatched. The CDR3 is 17 residues long. CDR1 and CDR2 from the germline V gene are SEHNR and FQNEAQ (reference sequence). In DNA, the CDR3 is TGTGCCAGCAGCTTAAGGACTAGCGGGAGGGCAGTGGAGACCCAGTACTTC. Its protein product is CASSLRTSGRAVETQYF.

The V gene is TRBV28, the J gene TRBJ1-1; 10 bases are shared with TRBD1. V lost 6 bases, J lost 0 bases, and 16 bases stayed unmatched. Per the germline V gene, CDR1 is MDHEN and CDR2 is SYDVKM. This CDR3 spans 19 amino acids. The CDR3 loop is CASSPFPPGTGVMNTEAFF. CDR3 nucleotide sequence: TGTGCCAGCAGCCCATTCCCCCCCGGGACAGGGGTCATGAACACTGAAGCTTTCTTT. Together with reference TRBV28 and TRBJ1-1, the CDR3 gives the full variable domain: DVKVTQSSRYLVKRTGEKVFLECVQDMDHENMFWYRQDPGLGLRLIYFSYDVKMKEKGDIPEGYSVSREKKERFSLILESASTNQTSMYLCASSPFPPGTGVMNTEAFFGQGTRLTVV.

CDR3 residues: CASSAPGGPTNSPLHF. The CDR3, as DNA: TGTGCCAGCAGTGCCCCTGGGGGCCCGACTAATTCACCCCTCCACTTT. This sequence joins TRBV28 and TRBJ1-6; perhaps TRBD1 as D (6 bases). The CDR3 has 16 amino acids. CDR1 and CDR2 from the germline V gene are MDHEN and SYDVKM. V lost 5 bases, J lost 6 bases, and 17 bases lay in between. Looking up the rest from reference TRBV28 and TRBJ1-6 gives the full variable domain: DVKVTQSSRYLVKRTGEKVFLECVQDMDHENMFWYRQDPGLGLRLIYFSYDVKMKEKGDIPEGYSVSREKKERFSLILESASTNQTSMYLCASSAPGGPTNSPLHFGNGTRLTVT.

Concerning this clone itself: Other DNA sequences in the sample encode the same CDR3. As DNA, the CDR3 is TGCGCCAGCAGCCCGGGACAGGGGAATTCACCCCTCCACTTT. This translates into CASSPGQGNSPLHF. V and J are TRBV5-1 and TRBJ1-6; 10 bases are shared with TRBD1. V dropped 4 bases and J dropped 7; count of bases not matched to a gene: 2. The CDR3 loop spans 14 amino acids. Germline V CDR1 and CDR2: SGHRS, YFSETQ. Variable domain in full (rest from reference TRBV5-1 and TRBJ1-6): KAGVTQTPRYLIKTRGQQVTLSCSPISGHRSVSWYQQTPGQGLQFLFEYFSETQRNKGNFPGRFSGRQFSNSRSEMNVSTLELGDSALYLCASSPGQGNSPLHFGNGTRLTVT.

The chain recombines TRBV5-1 with TRBJ1-1; D might be TRBD1 (5 bases). The CDR3 has 14 residues. In germline, CDR1 is SGHRS, CDR2 YFSETQ. V gave up 5 bases and J gave up 0 bases, with 11 bases separating them. This CDR3 is CASRRRQLNTEAFF. The DNA for the CDR3 is TGCGCCAGCAGACGCCGACAGTTGAACACTGAAGCTTTCTTT.

The rearrangement uses TRBV30 and TRBJ1-4; unclear D gene. V lost 2 bases to trimming and J lost 13 bases, with 14 bases between them. Per germline, CDR1 GTSNPN and CDR2 SVGIG (reference sequence). The CDR3 consists of 12 residues. The CDR3 region is CAWSLRGFPLFF. Written as DNA, the CDR3 is TGTGCCTGGAGTCTGCGGGGTTTCCCACTGTTTTTT.

In its sample, this clone was seen once. The chain employs TRBV19 and TRBJ1-2; D gene uncertain. There are 14 residues in the CDR3. Germline V CDR1 and CDR2: LNHDA, SQIVND (reference sequence). V was cut by 3 bases and J by 0 bases, with 8 bases left in between. CDR3 sequence (DNA): TGTGCCAGTAGTATCCTGGTTTCTAACTATGGCTACACCTTC. Residues: CASSILVSNYGYTF.

The chain couples TRBV7-2 to TRBJ2-3; D unresolved. The CDR3 runs 11 residues. The germline V and J ends were trimmed by 5 bases and 3 bases, with 3 bases remaining between them. Germline V lookup: CDR1 SGHTA, CDR2 FQGNSA. The CDR3 sequence is CASSETDTQYF. CDR3 coding DNA: TGTGCCAGCAGCGAGACAGATACGCAGTATTTT.

This clone was detected once. The V gene is TRBV14, the J gene TRBJ1-3; possible D gene TRBD1, 5 bases. V lost 4 bases and J 0 bases, leaving 19 bases between the germline ends. The CDR3 covers 18 residues. Germline V CDR1 and CDR2: SGHDN, FVKESK. CDR3 amino acids: CASSPPHRPRVSGNTIYF. The CDR3 coding sequence is TGTGCCAGCAGCCCCCCCCACAGGCCAAGAGTCTCTGGAAACACCATATATTTT.

The V gene is TRBV7-9, the J gene TRBJ1-2; D remains unclear. V lost 5 bases to trimming and J lost 0 bases, with 16 bases between them. Germline V lookup: CDR1 SEHNR, CDR2 FQNEAQ (reference sequence). The CDR3 sequence is 16 residues long. CDR3 sequence: CASSPIIEKANYGYTF. The CDR3 DNA reads as TGTGCCAGCAGCCCGATAATCGAAAAGGCTAACTATGGCTACACCTTC.

V usage is TRBV19 and J usage is TRBJ2-7, with TRBD1 matching 9 bases. The CDR3 has 16 amino acids. The ends lost 3 bases at V and 2 bases at J; junction bases unmatched: 8. Per germline, CDR1 LNHDA and CDR2 SQIVND (reference sequence). This CDR3 reads CASSIQQGAPTYEQYF. The CDR3 DNA follows: TGTGCCAGTAGTATCCAACAGGGGGCTCCGACCTACGAGCAGTACTTC.

The chain links TRBV4-2 to TRBJ2-5; D is uncertain. Germline V CDR1 and CDR2: LGHNA, YNFKEQ. This CDR3 is built from 15 residues. V lost 3 bases and J 1 base, leaving 12 bases between the germline ends. CDR3: CASSQADLSQETQYF. In DNA form, the CDR3 reads TGTGCCAGCAGCCAGGCTGACTTAAGCCAAGAGACCCAGTACTTC.

The rearrangement uses TRBV7-2 and TRBJ1-2; D might be TRBD1 (5 bases). CDR1 SGHTA and CDR2 FQGNSA come from the germline V gene. CDR3 length equals 15 residues. With 1 base removed from V and 3 bases from J, the gap between germline ends came to 12 bases. CDR3 DNA: TGTGCCAGCAGCTTAGTGGGAGGGGCGGACTATGGCTACACCTTC. Translating it yields CASSLVGGADYGYTF.